These 15 T cell receptor beta chains came from one sample sequenced in a study of identical twins. From the 5' RACE reads, TCRdb called clonotypes with MiXCR, one entry per CDR3 protein. Found here are under 350,000 distinct CDR3 sequences, 9.5% of them singletons; the top ten hold 7% to 8.5%. The sample was also linked to a second study, of yellow fever vaccine responses in identical twins.

Sequenced input: CD8+ T cells sorted from blood. The origin of the receptors is a young woman in good health.

This chain joins TRBV24-1 and TRBJ2-7; weak D call: TRBD1 (5 bases). This CDR3 contains 13 residues. The V end was cut by 7 bases, the J end by 0 bases, with 9 bases between. The germline gives CDR1 KGHDR, CDR2 SFDVKD. Here the CDR3 reads CATRDRISYEQYF. DNA of the CDR3: TGTGCCACCAGAGACAGAATCTCCTACGAGCAGTACTTC.

This clonotype has only a few counts. The V call is TRBV10-2, the J call TRBJ2-5, with a tentative D call TRBD1 (6 bases). The CDR3 totals 16 residues. Germline CDR1 is WSHSY and CDR2 is SAAADI. V was pared by 0 bases and J by 5 bases, with 16 bases between. This CDR3 reads CASSESIAGELETQYF. DNA for the CDR3: TGCGCCAGCAGTGAGTCGATTGCAGGGGAATTGGAGACCCAGTACTTC.

The table lists this clonotype with many counts. The CDR3 region has the DNA TGCGCCAGCAGCCAAGTACTAGCGGGACGGAGGGAGCAGTTCTTC. Translating it yields CASSQVLAGRREQFF. The chain is built from TRBV4-3 and TRBJ2-1, with TRBD2 identical over 10 bases. The germline V gene has CDR1 LGHNA and CDR2 YSLEER. The CDR3 consists of 15 residues. The junction had 7 bases not matched to a gene; V was cut back by 1 base and J by 10 bases.

The V and J genes are TRBV5-1 and TRBJ2-1; 7 positions agree with TRBD1. The CDR3 has 15 amino acids. Trimming removed 0 bases from V and 2 bases from J; junction bases left unmatched: 2. Germline CDR1 is SGHRS and CDR2 is YFSETQ. In DNA form, the CDR3 reads TGCGCCAGCAGCTTGGAAACAGGGGCCTACAATGAGCAGTTCTTC. This sequence encodes CASSLETGAYNEQFF.

This clonotype was counted a few times. The rearrangement joins TRBV10-3 to TRBJ1-2; D gene unclear. CDR3 size: 14 residues. Germline V CDR1 and CDR2: ENHRY, SYGVKD. V lost 1 base and J lost 4, with 10 bases in between. The CDR3, as DNA: TGTGCCATCAGTGAGTTAAACTCCATCTATGGCTACACCTTC. It encodes CAISELNSIYGYTF.

V is TRBV7-9 and J is TRBJ1-6; D is perhaps TRBD1 (6 bases). Between the trimmed V and J ends, which lost 5 bases and 3 bases, there was a span of 11 bases. The CDR3 totals 15 residues. In germline, CDR1 is SEHNR, CDR2 FQNEAQ (reference sequence). Here the CDR3 reads CASSPTDSYNSPLHF. CDR3 sequence (DNA): TGTGCCAGCAGCCCTACGGACAGCTATAATTCACCCCTCCACTTT.

About this clonotype: A much larger clone differs by one base, so this may be a read error. The chain employs TRBV10-3 and TRBJ2-7, with 8 nucleotides matching TRBD1. The junction had 5 bases not matched to a gene; V was cut back by 5 bases and J by 5 bases. The CDR3 has 13 amino acids. The germline CDR1 and CDR2 sequences are ENHRY and SYGVKD. CDR3 bases: TGTGCCATCAGTTCGGGACAGGACGACGAGCAGTACTTC. Translated, it gives CAISSGQDDEQYF.

At least ten counts were recorded for this clonotype. The chain employs TRBV29-1 and TRBJ2-5; possibly TRBD1 for D (5 bases). Germline-derived CDR1 and CDR2 are SQVTM and ANQGSEA. Trimming removed 4 bases from V and 5 bases from J, with 32 bases in between. The CDR3 is 19 residues long. The CDR3 loop reads CSVGRWAGSANFSGETQYF. CDR3 bases: TGCAGCGTTGGTCGGTGGGCAGGGTCGGCGAACTTCTCAGGGGAGACCCAGTACTTC.

The chain employs TRBV7-2 and TRBJ2-2; D is unresolved. Germline assignment: CDR1 SGHTA and CDR2 FQGNSA. V was pared by 3 bases and J by 0 bases, with 8 bases between. The CDR3 length is 15 residues. The DNA for the CDR3 is TGTGCCAGCAGCTTTGACGTGGCGAACACCGGGGAGCTGTTTTTT. Protein product: CASSFDVANTGELFF. The whole variable domain, filled in from reference TRBV7-2 and TRBJ2-2, reads GAGVSQSPSNKVTEKGKDVELRCDPISGHTALYWYRQSLGQGLEFLIYFQGNSAPDKSGLPSDRFSAERTGGSVSTLTIQRTQQEDSAVYLCASSFDVANTGELFFGEGSRLTVL.

This clonotype was seen at least ten times. V and J are TRBV3-1 and TRBJ2-5; TRBD2 matches at 8 bases. This CDR3 has 17 amino acids. V lost 0 bases, J lost 2 bases, and 8 bases stayed unmatched. Per germline, CDR1 LGHDT and CDR2 YNNKEL (reference sequence). For the CDR3, the DNA is TGTGCCAGCAGCCAAGACCCTTGGCCGGGGGGGCAAGAGACCCAGTACTTC. Protein sequence: CASSQDPWPGGQETQYF.

This clonotype was counted between two and nine times. The rearrangement uses TRBV10-3 and TRBJ2-7; D uncertain. Trimming took off 0 bases at V and 1 base at J, with 7 bases between the two ends. Looked up from germline, CDR1 is ENHRY and CDR2 is SYGVKD. The CDR3 runs 14 residues. CDR3 protein: CAISESLGSYEQYF. CDR3 nucleotide sequence: TGTGCCATCAGTGAGTCTCTGGGTTCCTACGAGCAGTACTTC.

Ten or more counts support this clonotype. The rearrangement uses TRBV4-3 and TRBJ2-2, with 7 bases aligning to TRBD1. The J segment lost 2 bases and the V segment lost 1 base, leaving 10 bases of the junction unmatched. The CDR3 totals 18 residues. Germline CDR1 reads LGHNA; CDR2 reads YSLEER. CDR3 residues: CASSQAPPGQINTGELFF. The CDR3 DNA sequence: TGCGCCAGCAGCCAAGCCCCGCCGGGACAGATAAACACCGGGGAGCTGTTTTTT.

This clonotype showed up just a few times. The chain carries TRBV6-2 or TRBV6-3 and TRBJ2-7; D not resolved. The CDR3 extends over 14 amino acids. Germline V gives CDR1 MNHEY, CDR2 SVGEGT. V gave up 5 bases and J gave up 0 bases, with 11 bases separating them. The CDR3 loop reads CASSDGHLSYEQYF. The CDR3 coding sequence is TGTGCCAGCAGTGACGGGCATCTCTCCTACGAGCAGTACTTC.

CDR3 amino acids: CASSYSSDSSYEQYF. In DNA, the CDR3 is TGTGCCAGCAGTTACTCTTCCGACAGCTCCTACGAGCAGTACTTC. V and J are TRBV6-5 and TRBJ2-7; possible D gene TRBD1, 5 bases. V was pared by 0 bases and J by 0 bases, with 9 bases between. The CDR3 is 15 residues long. Germline CDR1 is MNHEY and CDR2 is SVGAGI.

V and J are TRBV27 and TRBJ2-7, with D possibly being TRBD2 (5 bases). The germline CDR1 and CDR2 sequences are MNHEY and SMNVEV (reference sequence). The CDR3 totals 14 residues. V lost 5 bases, J lost 3 bases, and 14 bases lay in between. CDR3 residues: CASSHPGGNYEQYF. CDR3 nucleotides: TGTGCCAGCAGTCACCCAGGAGGAAACTACGAGCAGTACTTC.